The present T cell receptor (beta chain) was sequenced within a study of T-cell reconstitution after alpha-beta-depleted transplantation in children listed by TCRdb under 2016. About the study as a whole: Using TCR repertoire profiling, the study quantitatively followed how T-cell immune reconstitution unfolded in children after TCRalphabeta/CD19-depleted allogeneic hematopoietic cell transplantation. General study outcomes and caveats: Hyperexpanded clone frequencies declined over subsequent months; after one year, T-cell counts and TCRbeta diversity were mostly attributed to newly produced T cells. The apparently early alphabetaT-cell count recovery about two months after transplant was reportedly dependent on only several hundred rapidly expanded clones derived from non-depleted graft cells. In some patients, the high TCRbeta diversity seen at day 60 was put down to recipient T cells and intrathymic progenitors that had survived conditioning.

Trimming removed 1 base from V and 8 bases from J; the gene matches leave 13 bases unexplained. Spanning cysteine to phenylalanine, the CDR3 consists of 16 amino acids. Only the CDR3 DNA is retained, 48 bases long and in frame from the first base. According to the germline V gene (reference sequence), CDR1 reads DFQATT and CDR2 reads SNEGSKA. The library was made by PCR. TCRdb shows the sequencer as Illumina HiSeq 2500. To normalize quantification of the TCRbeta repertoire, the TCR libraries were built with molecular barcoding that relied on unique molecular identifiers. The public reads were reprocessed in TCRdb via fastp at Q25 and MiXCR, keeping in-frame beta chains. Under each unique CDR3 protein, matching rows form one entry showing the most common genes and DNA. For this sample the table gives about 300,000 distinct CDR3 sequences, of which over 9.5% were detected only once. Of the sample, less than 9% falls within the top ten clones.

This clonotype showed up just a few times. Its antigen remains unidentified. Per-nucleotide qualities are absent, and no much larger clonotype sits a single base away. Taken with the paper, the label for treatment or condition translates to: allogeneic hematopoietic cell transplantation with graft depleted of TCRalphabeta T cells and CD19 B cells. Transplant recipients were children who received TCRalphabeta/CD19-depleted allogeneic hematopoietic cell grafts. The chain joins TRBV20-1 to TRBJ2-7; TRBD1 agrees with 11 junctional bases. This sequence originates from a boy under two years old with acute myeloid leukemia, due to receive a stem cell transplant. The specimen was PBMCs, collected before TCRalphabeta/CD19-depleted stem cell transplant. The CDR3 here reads CSARVPLGQGGNKQYF. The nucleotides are TGCAGTGCTAGAGTCCCATTGGGACAGGGGGGAAACAAGCAGTACTTC.